These 27 T cell receptor beta chains came from one sample sequenced in a study of T cells in tuberculosis. Here immunoSEQ multiplex PCR was the method, and the copy in TCRdb shows in-frame clones only, minus some. The table has tens of thousands of clones, 97% seen once; the top ten hold 6.2%. Sequenced input: PBMCs. The receptors here all came from a donor aged 5-35 years with latent tuberculosis or without tuberculosis infection.

The V call is TRBV5-1, the J call TRBJ1-2; TRBD1 matches at 7 bases. Germline CDR1 reads SGHRS; CDR2 reads YFSETQ. The CDR3 spans 15 residues. V lost 7 bases, J lost 1 base, and 10 bases stayed unmatched. CDR3 sequence: CASAWWTGLNYGYTF. The CDR3 DNA reads TGCGCCAGCGCCTGGTGGACAGGACTTAACTATGGCTACACCTTC.

The chain joins TRBV5-1 to TRBJ1-2; D remains ambiguous. The V end was cut by 0 bases, the J end by 7 bases, with 10 bases between. CDR3 length: 13 residues. The germline V gene has CDR1 SGHRS and CDR2 YFSETQ. CDR3 coding DNA: TGCGCCAGCAGCTTGGCCGTGGGCCCTGGCTACACCTTC. This translates into CASSLAVGPGYTF.

Remarks on this clone: Germline is not matched at one junction end, which may reflect a read error. The rearrangement joins TRBV5-3 to TRBJ1-2; possible D gene TRBD1, 6 bases. TRBV5-3 is known as an ORF, though its function is uncertain. The CDR3 totals 14 residues. The CDR3 DNA follows: TGTGCCAGCAGCTTGTGGGGGCCCTTCTATGGCTACACCTTC. This sequence encodes CASSLWGPFYGYTF.

Here the CDR3 reads CASSSSTDTQYF. DNA of the CDR3: TGTGCCAGCAGCTCGAGCACAGATACGCAGTATTTT. This chain uses TRBV7-8 with TRBJ2-3; D call uncertain. V shed 4 bases and J shed 0 bases, with 2 bases lying between them. The CDR3 consists of 12 residues. Germline V gene data show CDR1 as SGHVS and CDR2 as FQNEAQ. Together with reference TRBV7-8 and TRBJ2-3, the CDR3 gives the full variable domain: GAGVSQSPRYKVAKRGQDVALRCDPISGHVSLFWYQQALGQGPEFLTYFQNEAQLDKSGLPSDRFFAERPEGSVSTLKIQRTQQEDSAVYLCASSSSTDTQYFGPGTRLTVL.

The rearrangement joins TRBV11-1 to TRBJ2-1, with a tentative D call TRBD2 (5 bases). Germline CDR1 is SGHAT and CDR2 is FQDESV (reference sequence). There are 16 residues in the CDR3. V was pared by 3 bases and J by 7 bases, with 19 bases between. The CDR3 sequence is CASSFLRIAGENEQFF. CDR3 DNA: TGTGCCAGCAGCTTCCTGAGGATAGCCGGGGAGAATGAGCAGTTCTTC.

The CDR3 bases are TGTGCCTGGAGTGGCGGGCGGGGTCAGCCCCAGCATTTT. It is translated as CAWSGGRGQPQHF. The V and J genes are TRBV30 and TRBJ1-5; D is undetermined. The CDR3 consists of 13 residues. Trimming removed 1 base from V and 6 bases from J, with 10 bases in between. In germline, CDR1 is GTSNPN, CDR2 SVGIG (reference sequence).

This chain uses TRBV19 with TRBJ2-7, with TRBD2 matching 7 bases. Germline assignment: CDR1 LNHDA and CDR2 SQIVND (reference sequence). There are 14 residues in the CDR3. V shed 7 bases and J 1 base; nucleotides not matched to a gene: 7. The CDR3 loop reads CASTAGLSSYEQYF. In DNA form, the CDR3 reads TGTGCCAGTACTGCGGGACTATCTTCCTACGAGCAGTACTTC.

The chain couples TRBV5-6 to TRBJ1-5; D possibly corresponds to TRBD1 (5 bases). The V gene lost 4 bases and the J gene lost 0 bases, with 8 bases spanning the gap. Looked up from germline, CDR1 is SGHDT and CDR2 is YYEEEE. The CDR3 loop spans 14 amino acids. The CDR3 DNA reads as TGTGCCAGCAGCCTGGACACTAGCAATCAGCCCCAGCATTTT. It specifies CASSLDTSNQPQHF.

About this clone itself: A junction boundary mismatches the germline segment, possibly from a read error. The V and J genes are TRBV10-3 and TRBJ2-5; 8 nucleotides line up with TRBD2. This CDR3 is built from 13 residues. Germline CDR1 is ENHRY and CDR2 is SYGVKD. CDR3 coding DNA: TGTGCCAGCAGTTACGGGGGGGAAGAGACCCAGTACTTC. Protein sequence: CASSYGGEETQYF.

This rearrangement joins TRBV30 to TRBJ1-1; 7 bases map to TRBD1. The CDR3 sequence is 15 residues long. Per the germline V gene, CDR1 is GTSNPN and CDR2 is SVGIG (reference sequence). Trimming at V came to 3 bases and at J to 5 bases, leaving 12 bases not matched to a gene. In nucleotides, the CDR3 is TGTGCCTGGAGGAGCCAGCCTACAGGGGTGACTGAAGCTTTCTTT. This codes for CAWRSQPTGVTEAFF.

This chain links TRBV19 with TRBJ1-2; 7 nucleotides align to TRBD1. The CDR3 extends over 17 amino acids. Germline V lookup: CDR1 LNHDA, CDR2 SQIVND (reference sequence). V lost 4 bases and J lost 0; bases outside the gene matches: 11. The CDR3 loop is CASSTWGTAGANYGYTF. Here the CDR3 DNA reads TGTGCCAGTAGTACCTGGGGGACAGCAGGAGCTAACTATGGCTACACCTTC.

J is TRBJ2-7 and V is TRBV30, with 9 bases matching TRBD1. J lost 7 bases, V lost 2 bases, and 9 bases had no gene match. The CDR3 runs 14 residues. CDR1 is GTSNPN and CDR2 is SVGIG in the germline V gene (reference sequence). CDR3 residues: CAWSTGTGSSEQYF. CDR3 coding DNA: TGTGCCTGGAGTACCGGGACAGGGTCCTCTGAGCAGTACTTC.

J is TRBJ1-1 and V is TRBV7-2; TRBD1 matches 7 bases. The CDR3 has 15 residues. The germline V gene encodes CDR1 SGHTA and CDR2 FQGNSA. The trim removed 5 bases at V and 7 bases at J, leaving 13 bases unmatched. The chain's CDR3 is CASSPDRDRFGEAFF. CDR3 in DNA: TGTGCCAGCAGCCCCGACAGGGATCGATTCGGTGAAGCTTTCTTT.

The J gene is TRBJ2-2, the V gene TRBV2; 9 bases are a match to TRBD2. In germline, CDR1 is SNHLY, CDR2 FYNNEI. This CDR3 comprises 15 residues. The J segment lost 7 bases and the V segment lost 11 bases, leaving 14 bases of the junction unmatched. CDR3 amino acids: CAGGPGLALGGELFF. CDR3 nucleotides: TGTGCCGGGGGACCGGGACTAGCTCTTGGCGGGGAGCTGTTTTTT.

This rearrangement joins TRBV7-2 to TRBJ1-2; a weak D match, TRBD1 (6 bases). In germline, CDR1 is SGHTA, CDR2 FQGNSA. Trimming pared 6 bases from V and 5 bases from J, leaving 10 bases between. This CDR3 comprises 12 residues. The DNA of the CDR3 is TGTGCCAGCAGTCTGGGGGCATATGGCTACACCTTC. This codes for CASSLGAYGYTF.

J is TRBJ2-1 and V is TRBV27, with D possibly TRBD1 on 6 matching bases. Trimming shortened V by 1 base and J by 4 bases, and 20 bases separated the two germline ends. CDR1 MNHEY and CDR2 SMNVEV come from the germline V gene (reference sequence). This CDR3 comprises 18 residues. DNA of the CDR3: TGTGCCAGCAGTTTATACCCTCAGGGGCCTCGGTCATACAATGAGCAGTTCTTC. Protein: CASSLYPQGPRSYNEQFF.

The chain employs TRBV12-5 and TRBJ1-1; maybe TRBD1 (6 bases). The V end lost 0 bases, the J end lost 1 base, and 12 bases lay between the germline ends. In germline, CDR1 is LGHNT, CDR2 FRNRAP. This CDR3 comprises 16 residues. The CDR3 DNA sequence: TGTGCTAGTGGTTTGGTACTTTGGGACAAGAACACTGAAGCTTTCTTT. Amino acids: CASGLVLWDKNTEAFF.

The CDR3 region has the DNA TGTGCCAGCAGTGTTTTACAGGGGGGCGGCTACACCTTC. Encoded protein: CASSVLQGGGYTF. The chain carries TRBV6-1 and TRBJ1-2; 8 nucleotides agree with TRBD1. After removal of 4 bases from V and 8 bases from J, the junction contained 6 bases not matched to a gene. Germline lookup yields CDR1 MNHNS and CDR2 SASEGT. The CDR3 totals 13 residues.

V usage is TRBV6-5 and J usage is TRBJ1-3; D remains ambiguous. V was shortened by 8 bases and J by 0 bases, with 14 bases between the two germline ends. Germline V lookup: CDR1 MNHEY, CDR2 SVGAGI. The CDR3 length is 15 residues. DNA for the CDR3: TGTGCCAGCCAACCGACTTTGGGCTCTGGAAACACCATATATTTT. It is translated as CASQPTLGSGNTIYF.

A single count supports this clone. The chain joins TRBV6-5 to TRBJ2-7; 7 bases line up with TRBD1. The germline V gene has CDR1 MNHEY and CDR2 SVGAGI. The CDR3 contains 15 residues. V shed 3 bases and J 2 bases; nucleotides not matched to a gene: 7. The CDR3 DNA reads as TGTGCCAGCAGTTATCGACAGGGAAGGGCCTACGAGCAGTACTTC. Its translation: CASSYRQGRAYEQYF.

This chain links TRBV7-7 with TRBJ2-7; 8 nucleotides align to TRBD1. Trimming cost V 5 bases and J 3 bases; bases outside gene matches: 3. The CDR3 sequence is 13 residues long. The germline V gene encodes CDR1 SSHAT and CDR2 FNYEAQ (reference sequence). The CDR3 DNA reads as TGTGCCAGCAGCCCTGGACAGGGCTACGAGCAGTACTTC. Its protein is CASSPGQGYEQYF.

V gene TRBV27 combines with J gene TRBJ1-5, with D hard to call. V was pared by 2 bases and J by 3 bases, with 8 bases between. Germline V gives CDR1 MNHEY, CDR2 SMNVEV (reference sequence). CDR3 size: 14 residues. The DNA of the CDR3 is TGTGCCAGCAGTTTAGGGCAGTTCAATCAGCCCCAGCATTTT. This encodes CASSLGQFNQPQHF.

The chain is built from TRBV19 and TRBJ1-1; 9 bases line up with TRBD1. Trimming removed 7 bases from V and 4 bases from J; junction bases left unmatched: 10. The length of the CDR3 is 15 residues. Germline lookup yields CDR1 LNHDA and CDR2 SQIVND (reference sequence). The CDR3 region has the DNA TGTGCCAGTAATAACAGGGGGCCCGGGGGCACTGAAGCTTTCTTT. Residues: CASNNRGPGGTEAFF.

The CDR3 loop reads CASGGPGEQYF. The DNA for the CDR3 is TGCGCCAGTGGCGGGCCTGGGGAGCAGTACTTC. This chain connects TRBV4-1 to TRBJ2-7, with TRBD2 as a possible D gene (5 bases). Per germline, CDR1 MGHRA and CDR2 YSYEKL. The CDR3 spans 11 residues. Trimming took off 9 bases at V and 7 bases at J, with 13 bases between the two ends.

The chain is built from TRBV6-4 and TRBJ2-3; 14 bases are a match to TRBD2. CDR1 and CDR2 (germline): MRHNA, SNTAGT. The CDR3 is 16 residues long. The CDR3 protein is CALGTSGGLVTDTQYF. CDR3 sequence (DNA): TGTGCACTTGGGACTAGCGGGGGCCTTGTCACAGATACGCAGTATTTT.

This chain joins TRBV6-1 and TRBJ1-3, with D hard to call. The CDR3 has 15 amino acids. The germline V gene has CDR1 MNHNS and CDR2 SASEGT. Trimming removed 1 base at V and 2 bases at J, with 9 bases between. The CDR3 loop reads CASSEGGSPGNTIYF. The CDR3 DNA is TGTGCCAGCAGTGAAGGCGGGTCCCCTGGAAACACCATATATTTT.

CDR3 region: CASSLYDPVGGYTF. CDR3 nucleotides: TGCGCCAGCAGCTTGTACGACCCGGTGGGCGGCTACACCTTC. The chain links TRBV5-1 to TRBJ1-2; D gene ambiguous. The CDR3 runs 14 residues. V lost 1 base and J lost 8, with 15 bases in between. The germline CDR1 and CDR2 sequences are SGHRS and YFSETQ.